The present T cell receptor (beta chain) was sequenced within a study of T-cell reconstitution after alpha-beta-depleted transplantation in children. In its sample, this clonotype was seen a few times. A library of TCRbeta sequences, prepared with unique molecular identifiers, was generated. Each CDR3 protein is one row after TCRdb ran MiXCR on the PCR reads. The sample contains about 640,000 distinct CDR3 sequences, 16% of which appear only once. The receptor's source is a human donor who donated a stem cell graft to a child with acute myeloid leukemia. The sample in question was PBMCs from the stem cell graft donor, obtained from the stem cell graft.

The CDR3 region is CATSDPGRNYGYTF. CDR3 sequence (DNA): TGTGCCACCAGTGATCCAGGGCGTAACTATGGCTACACCTTC. This rearrangement joins TRBV24-1 to TRBJ1-2, with D maybe TRBD1 (5 bases). Germline V gives CDR1 KGHDR, CDR2 SFDVKD. V was cut by 3 bases and J by 1 base, with 8 bases left in between. The CDR3 totals 14 residues.